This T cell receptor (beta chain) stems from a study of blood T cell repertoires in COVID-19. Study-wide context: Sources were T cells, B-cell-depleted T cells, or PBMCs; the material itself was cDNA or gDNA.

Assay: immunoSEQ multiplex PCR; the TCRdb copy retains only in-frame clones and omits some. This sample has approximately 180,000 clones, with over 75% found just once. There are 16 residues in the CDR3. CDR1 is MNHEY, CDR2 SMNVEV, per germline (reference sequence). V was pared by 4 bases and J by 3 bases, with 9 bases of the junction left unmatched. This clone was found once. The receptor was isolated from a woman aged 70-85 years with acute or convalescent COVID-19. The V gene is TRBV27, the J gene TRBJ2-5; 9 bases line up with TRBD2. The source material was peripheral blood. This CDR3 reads CASSSPRIAGEETQYF. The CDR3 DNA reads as TGTGCCAGCAGTTCCCCTAGAATAGCGGGAGAAGAGACCCAGTACTTC.